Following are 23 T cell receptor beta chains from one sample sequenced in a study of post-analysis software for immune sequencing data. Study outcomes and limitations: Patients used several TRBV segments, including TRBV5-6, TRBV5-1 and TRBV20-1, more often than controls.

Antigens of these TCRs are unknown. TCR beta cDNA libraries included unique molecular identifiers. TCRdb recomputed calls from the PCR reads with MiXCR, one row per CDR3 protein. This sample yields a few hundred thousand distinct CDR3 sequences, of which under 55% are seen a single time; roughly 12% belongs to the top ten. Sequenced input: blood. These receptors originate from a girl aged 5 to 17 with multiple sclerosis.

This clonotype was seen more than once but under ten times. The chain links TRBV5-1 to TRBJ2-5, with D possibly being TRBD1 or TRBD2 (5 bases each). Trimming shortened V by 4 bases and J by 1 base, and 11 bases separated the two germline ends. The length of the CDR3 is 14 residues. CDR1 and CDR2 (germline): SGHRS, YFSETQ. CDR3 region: CASSPGAGQETQYF. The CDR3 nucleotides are TGCGCCAGCAGCCCTGGGGCGGGCCAAGAGACCCAGTACTTC.

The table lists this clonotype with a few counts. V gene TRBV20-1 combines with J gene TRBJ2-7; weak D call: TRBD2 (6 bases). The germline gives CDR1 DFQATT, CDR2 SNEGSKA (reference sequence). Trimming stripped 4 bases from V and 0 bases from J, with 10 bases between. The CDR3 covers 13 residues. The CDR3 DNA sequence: TGCAGTGCTATCCGCGGGATCTCCTACGAGCAGTACTTC. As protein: CSAIRGISYEQYF.

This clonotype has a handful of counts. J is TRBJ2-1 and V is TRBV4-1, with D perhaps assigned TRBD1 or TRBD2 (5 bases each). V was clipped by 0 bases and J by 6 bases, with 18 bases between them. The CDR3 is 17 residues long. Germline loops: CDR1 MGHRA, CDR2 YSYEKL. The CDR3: CASSQDRGGLSGNEQFF. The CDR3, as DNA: TGCGCCAGCAGCCAAGATCGTGGGGGTTTGTCAGGCAATGAGCAGTTCTTC.

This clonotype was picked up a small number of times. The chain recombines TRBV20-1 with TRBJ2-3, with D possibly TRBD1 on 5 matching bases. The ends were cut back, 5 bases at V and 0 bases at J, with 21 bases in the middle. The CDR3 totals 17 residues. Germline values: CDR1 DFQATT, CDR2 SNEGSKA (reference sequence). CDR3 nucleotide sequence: TGCAGTGCTTCAGGTGTTAGGGGCCTTCCTAGCACAGATACGCAGTATTTT. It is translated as CSASGVRGLPSTDTQYF.

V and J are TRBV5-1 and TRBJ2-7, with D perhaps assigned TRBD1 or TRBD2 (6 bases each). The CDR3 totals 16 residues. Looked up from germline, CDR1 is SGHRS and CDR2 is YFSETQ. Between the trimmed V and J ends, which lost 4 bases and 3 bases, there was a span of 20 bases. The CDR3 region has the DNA TGCGCCAGCAGCGTACAGGGAGACCAGGGACTCTACGAGCAGTACTTC. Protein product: CASSVQGDQGLYEQYF.

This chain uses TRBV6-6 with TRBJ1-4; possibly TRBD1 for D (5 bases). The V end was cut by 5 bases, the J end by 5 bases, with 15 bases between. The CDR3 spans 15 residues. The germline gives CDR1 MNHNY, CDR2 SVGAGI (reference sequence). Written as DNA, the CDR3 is TGTGCCAGCAGTCCCTCGGGGGGGGTAAATGAAAAACTGTTTTTT. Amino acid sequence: CASSPSGGVNEKLFF.

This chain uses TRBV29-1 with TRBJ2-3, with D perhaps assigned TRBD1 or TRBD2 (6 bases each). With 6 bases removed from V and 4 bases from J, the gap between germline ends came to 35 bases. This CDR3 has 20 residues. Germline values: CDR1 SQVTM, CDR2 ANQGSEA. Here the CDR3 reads CSVSSRAVDQARGASDTQYF. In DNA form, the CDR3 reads TGCAGCGTCTCCTCTCGAGCGGTAGACCAGGCGAGGGGGGCCTCAGATACGCAGTATTTT.

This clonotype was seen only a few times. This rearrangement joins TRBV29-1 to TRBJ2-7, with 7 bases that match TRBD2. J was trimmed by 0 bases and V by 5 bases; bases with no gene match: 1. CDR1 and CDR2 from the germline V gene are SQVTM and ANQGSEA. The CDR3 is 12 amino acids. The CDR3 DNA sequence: TGCAGCGTTCCTAGCGGCTCCTACGAGCAGTACTTC. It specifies CSVPSGSYEQYF.

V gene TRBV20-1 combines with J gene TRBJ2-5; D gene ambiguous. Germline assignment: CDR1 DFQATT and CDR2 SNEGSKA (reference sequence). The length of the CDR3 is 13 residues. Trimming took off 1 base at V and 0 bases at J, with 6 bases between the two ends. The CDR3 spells CSARGPNQETQYF. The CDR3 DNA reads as TGCAGTGCTAGAGGACCAAACCAAGAGACCCAGTACTTC.

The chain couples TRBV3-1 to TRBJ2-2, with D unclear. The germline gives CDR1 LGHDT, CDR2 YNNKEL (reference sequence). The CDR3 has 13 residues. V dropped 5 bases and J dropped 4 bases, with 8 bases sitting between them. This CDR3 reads CASSTMVTGELFF. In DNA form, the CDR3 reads TGTGCCAGCAGCACGATGGTCACCGGGGAGCTGTTTTTT. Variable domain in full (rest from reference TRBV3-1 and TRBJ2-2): DTAVSQTPKYLVTQMGNDKSIKCEQNLGHDTMYWYKQDSKKFLKIMFSYNNKELIINETVPNRFSPKSPDKAHLNLHINSLELGDSAVYFCASSTMVTGELFFGEGSRLTVL.

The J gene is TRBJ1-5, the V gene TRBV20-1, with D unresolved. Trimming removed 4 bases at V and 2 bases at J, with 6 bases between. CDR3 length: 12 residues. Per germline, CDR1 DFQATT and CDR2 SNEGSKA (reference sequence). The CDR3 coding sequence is TGCAGTGCTATCGGACGCAATCAGCCCCAGCATTTT. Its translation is CSAIGRNQPQHF.

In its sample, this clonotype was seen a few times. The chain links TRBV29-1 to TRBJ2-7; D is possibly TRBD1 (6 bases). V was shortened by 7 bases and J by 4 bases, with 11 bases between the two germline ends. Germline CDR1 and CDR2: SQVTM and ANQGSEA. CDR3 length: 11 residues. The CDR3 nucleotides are TGCAGCGGGATCAGGGGATACGAGCAGTACTTC. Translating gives CSGIRGYEQYF.

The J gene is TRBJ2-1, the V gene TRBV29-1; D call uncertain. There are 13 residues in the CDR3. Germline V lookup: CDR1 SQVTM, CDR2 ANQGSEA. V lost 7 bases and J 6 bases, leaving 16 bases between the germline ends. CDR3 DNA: TGCAGCGATGTGTCCGCAATTGGCAATGAGCAGTTCTTC. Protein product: CSDVSAIGNEQFF.

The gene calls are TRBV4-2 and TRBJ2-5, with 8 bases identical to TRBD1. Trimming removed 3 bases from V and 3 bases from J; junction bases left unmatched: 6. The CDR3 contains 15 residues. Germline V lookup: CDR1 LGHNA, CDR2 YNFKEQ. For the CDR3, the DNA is TGTGCCAGCAGCCACCTCGGACAGGGCGAAGAGACCCAGTACTTC. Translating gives CASSHLGQGEETQYF.

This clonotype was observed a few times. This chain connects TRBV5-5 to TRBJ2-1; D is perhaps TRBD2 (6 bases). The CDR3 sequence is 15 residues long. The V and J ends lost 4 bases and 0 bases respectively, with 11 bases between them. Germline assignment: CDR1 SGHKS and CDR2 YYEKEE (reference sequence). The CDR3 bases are TGTGCCAGCAGCCCCCTGGGGGGCTCCTACAATGAGCAGTTCTTC. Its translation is CASSPLGGSYNEQFF.

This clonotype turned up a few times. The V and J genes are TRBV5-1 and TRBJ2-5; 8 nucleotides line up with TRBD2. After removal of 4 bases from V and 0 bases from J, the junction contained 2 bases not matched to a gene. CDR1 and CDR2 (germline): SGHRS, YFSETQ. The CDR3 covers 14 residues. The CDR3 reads CASSRGGYQETQYF. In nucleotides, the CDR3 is TGCGCCAGCAGCCGCGGGGGGTACCAAGAGACCCAGTACTTC.

CDR3 loop: CASSPIADTQYF. In nucleotides, the CDR3 is TGTGCCAGCAGCCCTATCGCAGATACGCAGTATTTT. This chain connects TRBV11-2 to TRBJ2-3; D gene unclear. The germline gives CDR1 SGHAT, CDR2 FQNNGV. Trimming took off 5 bases at V and 4 bases at J, with 7 bases between the two ends. This CDR3 is built from 12 residues.

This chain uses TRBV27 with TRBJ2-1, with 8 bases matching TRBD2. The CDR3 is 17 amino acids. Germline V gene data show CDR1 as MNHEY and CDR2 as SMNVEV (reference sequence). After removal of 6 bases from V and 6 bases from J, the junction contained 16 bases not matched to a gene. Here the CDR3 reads CASSRLAGGPGGNEQFF. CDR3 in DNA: TGTGCCAGCAGCCGTCTCGCGGGAGGTCCGGGGGGCAATGAGCAGTTCTTC.

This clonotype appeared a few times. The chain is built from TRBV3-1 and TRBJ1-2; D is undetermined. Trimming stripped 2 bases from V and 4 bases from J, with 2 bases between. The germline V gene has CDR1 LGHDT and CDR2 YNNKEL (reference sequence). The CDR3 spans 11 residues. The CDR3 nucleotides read TGTGCCAGCAGCCAAAGCTATGGCTACACCTTC. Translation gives CASSQSYGYTF.

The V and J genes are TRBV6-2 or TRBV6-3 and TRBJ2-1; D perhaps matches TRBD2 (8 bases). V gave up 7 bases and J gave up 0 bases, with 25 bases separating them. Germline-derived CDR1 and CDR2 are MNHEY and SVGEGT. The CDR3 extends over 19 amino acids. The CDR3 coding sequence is TGTGCCAGCAACCCACAGGGGCGGGAGGCCCCGAGCTCCTACAATGAGCAGTTCTTC. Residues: CASNPQGREAPSSYNEQFF.

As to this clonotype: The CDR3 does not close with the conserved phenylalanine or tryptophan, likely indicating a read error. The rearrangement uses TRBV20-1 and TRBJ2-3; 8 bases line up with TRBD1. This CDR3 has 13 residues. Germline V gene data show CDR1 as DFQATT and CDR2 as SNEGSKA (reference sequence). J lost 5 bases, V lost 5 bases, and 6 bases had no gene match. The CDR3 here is CSAPLQGVDTQYL. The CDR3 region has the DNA TGCAGTGCTCCTTTACAGGGGGTAGATACGCAGTATTTG.

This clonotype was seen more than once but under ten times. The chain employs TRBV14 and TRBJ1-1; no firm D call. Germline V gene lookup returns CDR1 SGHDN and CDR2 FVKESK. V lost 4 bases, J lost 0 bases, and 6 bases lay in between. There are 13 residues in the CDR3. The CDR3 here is CASSPYMNTEAFF. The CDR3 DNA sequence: TGTGCCAGCAGCCCATACATGAACACTGAAGCTTTCTTT.

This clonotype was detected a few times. The CDR3 protein is CASSSVKGGGGYTF. The CDR3 DNA reads as TGTGCCAGCAGCTCAGTAAAAGGGGGGGGCGGCTACACCTTC. V is TRBV7-3 and J is TRBJ1-2, with a possible D match to TRBD1 (6 bases). Trimming pared 4 bases from V and 8 bases from J, leaving 17 bases between. The CDR3 is 14 residues long. From germline, CDR1 is SGHTA and CDR2 FQGTGA. Complete variable domain (other parts from reference TRBV7-3 and TRBJ1-2): GAGVSQTPSNKVTEKGKYVELRCDPISGHTALYWYRQSLGQGPEFLIYFQGTGAADDSGLPNDRFFAVRPEGSVSTLKIQRTERGDSAVYLCASSSVKGGGGYTFGSGTRLTVV.